The next 9 T cell receptor beta chains were all read from a single sample in a study of glioma-infiltrating T cells after dendritic cell vaccination (dated by TCRdb to about 2016). The time point label of this sample denotes: after dendritic cell vaccination, including at tumor progression/relapse. Receptors were amplified or captured by the immunoSEQ multiplex PCR assay. The source is immuneACCESS, and TCRdb retained only in-frame sequences with V and J called. Part of the clones is not carried over; for the studies checked, unresolved V genes explain less than half of this, and the remainder is unexplained. The sample has around 78,000 clones on record, roughly 85% of them singletons. The ten largest account for 8.5% of the sample. This specimen consisted of blood, obtained after dendritic cell vaccination. These receptors were collected from a human donor with glioblastoma.

The rearrangement links TRBV19 to TRBJ1-4; D call uncertain. The length of the CDR3 is 13 residues. Deletions cut 4 bases from V and 5 bases from J, with 8 bases between. Germline-derived CDR1 and CDR2 are LNHDA and SQIVND (reference sequence). CDR3 coding DNA: TGTGCCAGTAGTAGGAGGCAGAATGAAAAACTGTTTTTT. Translation: CASSRRQNEKLFF.

The CDR3 nucleotides are TGTGCCAGCAGTTTGGGGACTAGCGGGGGGCCGATCACAGATACGCAGTATTTT. Translation gives CASSLGTSGGPITDTQYF. The chain has TRBV27 and TRBJ2-3; TRBD2 agrees at 15 bases. The germline V gene encodes CDR1 MNHEY and CDR2 SMNVEV (reference sequence). This CDR3 is built from 18 residues. Trimming cost V 3 bases and J 2 bases; bases outside gene matches: 6.

In nucleotides, the CDR3 is TGTGCCACCAGCAGAGATTCGGGCTCTGGGGCCAACGTCCTGACTTTC. Translated, it gives CATSRDSGSGANVLTF. The J gene is TRBJ2-6, the V gene TRBV15; no firm D call. Looked up from germline, CDR1 is LNHNV and CDR2 is YYDKDF (reference sequence). The CDR3 extends over 16 amino acids. Trimming removed 0 bases at V and 0 bases at J, with 6 bases between.

The genes are TRBV7-2 and TRBJ1-1, with unresolved D. V was cut by 0 bases and J by 2 bases, with 13 bases left in between. Germline V gene data show CDR1 as SGHTA and CDR2 as FQGNSA. The CDR3 is made up of 16 amino acids. The CDR3 DNA reads as TGTGCCAGCAGCTTAGCGCGTATCGAATCAAACACTGAAGCTTTCTTT. Translation: CASSLARIESNTEAFF.

V usage is TRBV6-6 and J usage is TRBJ2-4; D is perhaps TRBD2 (7 bases). Germline V lookup: CDR1 MNHNY, CDR2 SVGAGI (reference sequence). V lost 0 bases and J lost 9, with 9 bases in between. This CDR3 has 13 residues. This chain's CDR3 is CASSYSGGGIQYF. The CDR3 region has the DNA TGTGCCAGCAGTTACTCAGGGGGGGGCATTCAGTACTTC.

Only a few counts were recorded for this clone. The CDR3 DNA is TGTGCCAGCAGTGAAGGGGACAGGACTAGCACAGATACGCAGTATTTT. Translation: CASSEGDRTSTDTQYF. This chain uses TRBV2 with TRBJ2-3, with 8 bases lining up with TRBD1. The junction had 3 bases not matched to a gene; V was cut back by 1 base and J by 0 bases. CDR3 length: 16 residues. Germline V gene lookup returns CDR1 SNHLY and CDR2 FYNNEI.

This CDR3 is CASRQVGGYTF. The CDR3 nucleotides read TGTGCCAGCAGACAGGTGGGGGGCTACACCTTC. The rearrangement joins TRBV2 to TRBJ1-2, with D possibly TRBD1 on 5 matching bases. CDR1 is SNHLY, CDR2 FYNNEI, per germline. V gave up 6 bases and J gave up 8 bases, with 10 bases separating them. The CDR3 extends over 11 amino acids.

The genes are TRBV28 and TRBJ1-2; 7 bases are shared with TRBD1. The CDR3 has 14 amino acids. Germline CDR1 reads MDHEN; CDR2 reads SYDVKM. The junction had 11 bases not matched to a gene; V was cut back by 6 bases and J by 7 bases. The CDR3 reads CASRKQGKESGYTF. The CDR3 DNA reads as TGTGCCAGCAGAAAACAGGGGAAGGAGAGTGGCTACACCTTC.

V is TRBV7-6 and J is TRBJ2-1; TRBD2 matches at 7 bases. The germline CDR1 and CDR2 sequences are SGHVS and FNYEAQ. Trimming removed 4 bases from V and 4 bases from J; junction bases left unmatched: 13. The CDR3 spans 17 residues. The CDR3 sequence: CASSSSLAPGYYNEQFF. CDR3 sequence (DNA): TGTGCCAGCAGCTCGTCACTAGCGCCGGGTTATTACAATGAGCAGTTCTTC. The full variable domain, its missing parts supplied by reference TRBV7-6 and TRBJ2-1, is GAGVSQSPRYKVTKRGQDVALRCDPISGHVSLYWYRQALGQGPEFLTYFNYEAQQDKSGLPNDRFSAERPEGSISTLTIQRTEQRDSAMYRCASSSSLAPGYYNEQFFGPGTRLTVL.